This TCR beta chain is from a study of T cells in Graves' hyperthyroidism and ophthalmopathy. This clonotype was observed many times. Its antigen is unidentified. Per the germline V gene, CDR1 is MDHEN and CDR2 is SYDVKM. Deletions cut 5 bases from V and 2 bases from J, with 21 bases between. CDR3 size: 17 residues. RNA transcripts served as the template for amplifying TCR beta CDR3 regions. Researchers ran a first-round RT-PCR on the TCR CDR3 using the HTBI primer set. TCRdb passed the multiplex PCR reads through MiXCR, listing each CDR3 protein once. The sample consists of hundreds of thousands of distinct CDR3 sequences, approximately 16% of them appearing once. Broader study findings: The blood repertoire included most of the expanded thyroid clonotypes above 0.001.

Stability of Graves' hyperthyroidism was defined as absent ophthalmopathy progression within 18 months. Uncontrolled infection, other autoimmune disease, pregnancy or lactation barred patients from enrollment. Clinicians diagnosed patients from clinical symptoms, serum thyroxine and TRAb, thyroid ultrasound and orbital computed tomography. Sequences were obtained from blood. This TCR was sampled from a young woman with Graves' hyperthyroidism. V gene TRBV28 combines with J gene TRBJ2-5; D possibly corresponds to TRBD1 (6 bases). DNA of the CDR3: TGTGCCAGCAGTCCAGATTTTAGACAGGATGCGCAAGAGACCCAGTACTTC. This sequence encodes CASSPDFRQDAQETQYF.